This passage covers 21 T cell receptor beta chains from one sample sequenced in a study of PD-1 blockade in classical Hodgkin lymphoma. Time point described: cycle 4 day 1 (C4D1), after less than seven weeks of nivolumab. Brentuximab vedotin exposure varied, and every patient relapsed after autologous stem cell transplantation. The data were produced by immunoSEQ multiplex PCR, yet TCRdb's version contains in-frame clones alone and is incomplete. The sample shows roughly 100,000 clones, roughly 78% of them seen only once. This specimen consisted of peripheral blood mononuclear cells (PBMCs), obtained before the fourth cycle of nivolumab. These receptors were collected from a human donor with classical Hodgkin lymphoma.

DNA for the CDR3: TGTGCCAGCAGCTCAGGGATCACCGGGGAGCTGTTTTTT. Translating it yields CASSSGITGELFF. V and J are TRBV6-6 and TRBJ2-2; D might be TRBD1 (5 bases). The CDR3 runs 13 residues. The V gene lost 6 bases and the J gene lost 4 bases, with 9 bases spanning the gap. Germline V gene sequence: CDR1 MNHNY, CDR2 SVGAGI (reference sequence).

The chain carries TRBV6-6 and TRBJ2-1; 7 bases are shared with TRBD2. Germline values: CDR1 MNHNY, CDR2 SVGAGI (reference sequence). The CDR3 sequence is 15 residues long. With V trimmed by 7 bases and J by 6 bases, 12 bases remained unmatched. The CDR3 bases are TGTGCCAGCACCAGAACTCCCACGGGGGGCAATGAGCAGTTCTTC. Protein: CASTRTPTGGNEQFF.

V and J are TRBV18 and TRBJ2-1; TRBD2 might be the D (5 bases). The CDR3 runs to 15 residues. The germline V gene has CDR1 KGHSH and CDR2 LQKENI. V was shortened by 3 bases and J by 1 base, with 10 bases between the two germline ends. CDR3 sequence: CASSPPGSSYNEQFF. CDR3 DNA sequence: TGTGCCAGCTCACCGCCGGGAAGTTCCTACAATGAGCAGTTCTTC.

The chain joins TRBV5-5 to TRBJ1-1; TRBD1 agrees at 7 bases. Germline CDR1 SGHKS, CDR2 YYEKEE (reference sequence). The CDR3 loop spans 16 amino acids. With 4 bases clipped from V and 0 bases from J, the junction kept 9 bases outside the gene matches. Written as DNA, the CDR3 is TGTGCCAGCAGCCTAACAGGGGTTTTGGTGAACACTGAAGCTTTCTTT. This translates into CASSLTGVLVNTEAFF.

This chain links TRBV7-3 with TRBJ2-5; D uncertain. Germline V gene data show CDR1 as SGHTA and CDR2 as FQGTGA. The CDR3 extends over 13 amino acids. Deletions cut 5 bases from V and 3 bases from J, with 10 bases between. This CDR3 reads CASSPRAKETQYF. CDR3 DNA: TGTGCCAGCAGCCCTAGGGCGAAAGAGACCCAGTACTTC.

The CDR3 DNA reads as TGTGCCAGCAGCCGGTTGGAGGGGAACACTGAAGCTTTCTTT. This sequence encodes CASSRLEGNTEAFF. The chain couples TRBV7-3 to TRBJ1-1; the D is unclear. This CDR3 spans 14 amino acids. The germline V gene encodes CDR1 SGHTA and CDR2 FQGTGA. The V end was cut by 5 bases, the J end by 1 base, with 11 bases between. The full variable domain, with the rest looked up from reference TRBV7-3 and TRBJ1-1, is GAGVSQTPSNKVTEKGKYVELRCDPISGHTALYWYRQSLGQGPEFLIYFQGTGAADDSGLPNDRFFAVRPEGSVSTLKIQRTERGDSAVYLCASSRLEGNTEAFFGQGTRLTVV.

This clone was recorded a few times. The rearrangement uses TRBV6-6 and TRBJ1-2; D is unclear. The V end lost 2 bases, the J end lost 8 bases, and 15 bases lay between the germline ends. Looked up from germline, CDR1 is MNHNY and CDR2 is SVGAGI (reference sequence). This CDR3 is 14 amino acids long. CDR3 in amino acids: CASSYARPTGGYTF. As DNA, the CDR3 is TGTGCCAGCAGTTACGCCAGGCCCACGGGGGGCTACACCTTC.

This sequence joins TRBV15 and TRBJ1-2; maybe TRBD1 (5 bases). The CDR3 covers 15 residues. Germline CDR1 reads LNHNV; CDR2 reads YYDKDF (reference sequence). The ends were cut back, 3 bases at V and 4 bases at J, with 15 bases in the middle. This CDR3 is CATSRGQQGAYGYTF. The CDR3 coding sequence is TGTGCCACCAGCAGGGGTCAGCAAGGGGCCTATGGCTACACCTTC. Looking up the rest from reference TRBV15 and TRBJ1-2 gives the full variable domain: DAMVIQNPRYQVTQFGKPVTLSCSQTLNHNVMYWYQQKSSQAPKLLFHYYDKDFNNEADTPDNFQSRRPNTSFCFLDIRSPGLGDTAMYLCATSRGQQGAYGYTFGSGTRLTVV.

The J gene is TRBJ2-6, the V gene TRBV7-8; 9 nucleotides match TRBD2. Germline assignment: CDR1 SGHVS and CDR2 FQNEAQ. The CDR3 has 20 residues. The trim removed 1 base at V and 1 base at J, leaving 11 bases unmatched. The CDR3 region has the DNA TGTGCCAGCAGCTTAGAGGGGGGGCCTAGCGGGATTTCTGGGGCCAACGTCCTGACTTTC. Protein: CASSLEGGPSGISGANVLTF.

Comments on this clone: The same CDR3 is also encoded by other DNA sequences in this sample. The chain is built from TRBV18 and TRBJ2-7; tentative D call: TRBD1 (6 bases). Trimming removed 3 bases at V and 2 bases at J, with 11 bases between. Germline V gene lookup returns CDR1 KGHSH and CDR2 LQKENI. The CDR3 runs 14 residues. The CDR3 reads CASSPQDRTYEQYF. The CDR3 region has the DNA TGTGCCAGCTCACCTCAGGACAGAACCTACGAGCAGTACTTC.

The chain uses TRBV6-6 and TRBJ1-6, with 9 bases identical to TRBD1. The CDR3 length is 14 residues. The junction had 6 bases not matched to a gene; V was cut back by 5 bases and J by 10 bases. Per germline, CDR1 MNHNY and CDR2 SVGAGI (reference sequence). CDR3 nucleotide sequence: TGTGCCAGCAGTAGGGACAGGGTGGGGTCACCCCTCCACTTT. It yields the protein CASSRDRVGSPLHF.

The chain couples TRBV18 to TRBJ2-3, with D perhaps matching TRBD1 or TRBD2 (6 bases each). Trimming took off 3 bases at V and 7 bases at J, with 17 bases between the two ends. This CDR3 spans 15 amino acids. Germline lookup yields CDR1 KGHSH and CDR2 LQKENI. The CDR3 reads CASSPPGGGGNTQYF. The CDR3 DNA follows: TGTGCCAGCTCACCCCCAGGAGGAGGGGGTAATACGCAGTATTTT.

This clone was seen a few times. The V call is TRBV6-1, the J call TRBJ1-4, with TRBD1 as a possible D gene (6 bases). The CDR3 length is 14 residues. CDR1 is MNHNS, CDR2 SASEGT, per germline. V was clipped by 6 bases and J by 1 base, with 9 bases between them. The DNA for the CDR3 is TGTGCCAGCAGGAGGACAGAAACTAATGAAAAACTGTTTTTT. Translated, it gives CASRRTETNEKLFF.

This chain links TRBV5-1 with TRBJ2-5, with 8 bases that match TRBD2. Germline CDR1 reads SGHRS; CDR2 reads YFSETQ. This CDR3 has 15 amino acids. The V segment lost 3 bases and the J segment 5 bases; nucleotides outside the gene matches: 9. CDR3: CASSSPAGDEETQYF. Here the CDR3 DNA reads TGCGCCAGCAGCTCCCCAGCGGGGGATGAGGAGACCCAGTACTTC.

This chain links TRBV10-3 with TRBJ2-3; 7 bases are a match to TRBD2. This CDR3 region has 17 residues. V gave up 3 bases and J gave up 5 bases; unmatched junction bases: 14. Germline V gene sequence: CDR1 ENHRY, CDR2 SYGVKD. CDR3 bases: TGTGCCATCAGTGAAGTGGGCGGGAGAGGCGGTGGAGATACGCAGTATTTT. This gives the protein CAISEVGGRGGGDTQYF.

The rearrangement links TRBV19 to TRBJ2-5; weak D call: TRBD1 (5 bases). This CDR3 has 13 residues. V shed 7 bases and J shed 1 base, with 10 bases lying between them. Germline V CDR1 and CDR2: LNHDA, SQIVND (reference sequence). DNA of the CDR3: TGTGCCAGTACCATGGGGCCCCAAGAGACCCAGTACTTC. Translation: CASTMGPQETQYF.

The CDR3 DNA is TGTGCCAGCGGAGGAGGGGACATCTACAATGAGCAGTTCTTC. Translating gives CASGGGDIYNEQFF. The chain has TRBV2 and TRBJ2-1; D could derive from TRBD1 or TRBD2 (6 bases each). The CDR3 length is 14 residues. V was clipped by 8 bases and J by 3 bases, with 14 bases between them. CDR1 is SNHLY and CDR2 is FYNNEI in the germline V gene.

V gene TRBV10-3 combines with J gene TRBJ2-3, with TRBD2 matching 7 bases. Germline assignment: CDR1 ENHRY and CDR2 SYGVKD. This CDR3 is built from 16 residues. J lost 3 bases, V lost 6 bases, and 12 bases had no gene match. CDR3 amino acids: CAIRGVMSGETDTQYF. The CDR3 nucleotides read TGTGCCATCAGGGGGGTTATGAGCGGGGAGACAGATACGCAGTATTTT.

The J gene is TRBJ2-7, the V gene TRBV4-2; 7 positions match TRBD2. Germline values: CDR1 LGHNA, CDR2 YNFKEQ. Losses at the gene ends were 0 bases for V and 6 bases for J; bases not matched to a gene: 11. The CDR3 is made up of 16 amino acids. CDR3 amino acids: CASSQDDGGSRSEQYF. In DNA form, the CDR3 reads TGTGCCAGCAGCCAAGATGACGGCGGGAGTAGGTCCGAGCAGTACTTC.

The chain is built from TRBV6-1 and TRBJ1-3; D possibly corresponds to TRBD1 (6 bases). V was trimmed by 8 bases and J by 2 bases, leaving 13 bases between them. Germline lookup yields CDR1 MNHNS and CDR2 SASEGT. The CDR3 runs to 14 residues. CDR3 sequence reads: CASGQPLTGNTIYF. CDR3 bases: TGTGCCAGCGGACAGCCCTTGACTGGAAACACCATATATTTT.

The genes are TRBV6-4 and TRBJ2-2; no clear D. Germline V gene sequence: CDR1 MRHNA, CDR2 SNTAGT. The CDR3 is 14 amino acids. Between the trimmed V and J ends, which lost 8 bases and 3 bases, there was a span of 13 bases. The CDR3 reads CASAPTADTGELFF. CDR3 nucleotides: TGTGCCAGCGCGCCGACGGCGGACACCGGGGAGCTGTTTTTT.